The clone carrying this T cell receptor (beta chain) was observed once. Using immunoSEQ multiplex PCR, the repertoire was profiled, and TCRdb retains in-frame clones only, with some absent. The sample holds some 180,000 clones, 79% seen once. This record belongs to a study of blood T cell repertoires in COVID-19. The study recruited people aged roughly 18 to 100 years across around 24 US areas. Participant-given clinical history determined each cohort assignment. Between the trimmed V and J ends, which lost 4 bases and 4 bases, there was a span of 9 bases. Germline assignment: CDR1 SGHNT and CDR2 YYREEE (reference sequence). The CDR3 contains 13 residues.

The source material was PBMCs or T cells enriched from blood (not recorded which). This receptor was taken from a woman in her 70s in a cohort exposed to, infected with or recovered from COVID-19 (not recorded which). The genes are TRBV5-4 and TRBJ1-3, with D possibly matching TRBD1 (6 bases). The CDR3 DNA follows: TGTGCCAGCAGCCTAACAGGGGGAAACACCATATATTTT. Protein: CASSLTGGNTIYF.